One sample yielded the 17 T cell receptor beta chains listed below, sequenced in a study of T cells after yellow fever vaccination. TCRdb reprocessed the 5' RACE reads via MiXCR and lists one record per CDR3 protein. The sample includes 450,000 to 550,000 distinct CDR3 sequences, 19% of them seen just once. This sample comprised PBMCs, obtained 15 days after the yellow fever booster vaccination. The source is a man aged 25-45 years who received the YFV17D yellow fever vaccine.

The chain carries TRBV5-1 and TRBJ2-2, with unresolved D. The germline gives CDR1 SGHRS, CDR2 YFSETQ. The CDR3 totals 12 residues. V dropped 0 bases and J dropped 10 bases, with 7 bases sitting between them. The CDR3 nucleotides are TGCGCCAGCAGCTTGGCCTTTGAGGAGCTGTTTTTT. This translates into CASSLAFEELFF.

This clonotype was picked up a small number of times. This chain connects TRBV28 to TRBJ2-1; 13 nucleotides match TRBD2. The trim removed 6 bases at V and 9 bases at J, leaving 11 bases unmatched. The CDR3 spans 16 residues. Germline V gives CDR1 MDHEN, CDR2 SYDVKM. The CDR3 loop is CASRGGRLAGGSEQFF. The CDR3 DNA is TGTGCCAGCAGAGGGGGGAGACTAGCGGGAGGCTCTGAGCAGTTCTTC.

The V call is TRBV18, the J call TRBJ2-7; possibly TRBD1 for D (6 bases). The V gene lost 2 bases and the J gene lost 0 bases, with 14 bases spanning the gap. CDR1 KGHSH and CDR2 LQKENI come from the germline V gene. This CDR3 region has 16 residues. The CDR3 loop is CASSPYRASSSYEQYF. The CDR3 nucleotides are TGTGCCAGCTCACCATACAGGGCATCAAGCTCCTACGAGCAGTACTTC.

This clonotype was seen more than once but under ten times. The chain recombines TRBV19 with TRBJ1-1; 8 bases map to TRBD1. Germline CDR1 is LNHDA and CDR2 is SQIVND (reference sequence). The junction had 5 bases not matched to a gene; V was cut back by 6 bases and J by 5 bases. There are 13 residues in the CDR3. CDR3 nucleotide sequence: TGTGCCAGTAGGGAGACAGGGGAGACTGAAGCTTTCTTT. Amino acid sequence: CASRETGETEAFF.

The V call is TRBV11-3, the J call TRBJ2-2; the match to TRBD2 covers 9 bases. The V and J ends lost 1 base and 4 bases, in that order; junction bases with no gene match: 4. Germline-derived CDR1 and CDR2 are SGHNT and YENEEA. The CDR3 totals 16 residues. The CDR3 DNA reads TGTGCCAGCAGCTTAGCCGGCGGGAGGGGCACCGGGGAGCTGTTTTTT. As protein: CASSLAGGRGTGELFF.

The chain is built from TRBV20-1 and TRBJ2-7, with 7 bases identical to TRBD1. J was trimmed by 0 bases and V by 1 base; bases with no gene match: 3. The CDR3 length is 14 residues. The germline gives CDR1 DFQATT, CDR2 SNEGSKA (reference sequence). The CDR3 coding sequence is TGCAGTGCTAGAGCACGGACAGGCTCCTACGAGCAGTACTTC. Translating gives CSARARTGSYEQYF.

The sample holds a few counts of this clonotype. The chain carries TRBV12-3 or TRBV12-4 and TRBJ1-1; the D is unclear. The V end lost 10 bases, the J end lost 3 bases, and 15 bases lay between the germline ends. This CDR3 spans 13 amino acids. The CDR3 coding sequence is TGTGCCATTTCGTTAAGTGATTACACTGAAGCTTTCTTT. Amino acid sequence: CAISLSDYTEAFF.

This clonotype was found a few times. The V and J genes are TRBV20-1 and TRBJ2-1, with 10 bases aligning to TRBD2. This CDR3 has 13 amino acids. V lost 4 bases to trimming and J lost 4 bases; unmatched junction nucleotides: 1. Looked up from germline, CDR1 is DFQATT and CDR2 is SNEGSKA (reference sequence). The CDR3 is CSAMTSGYNEQFF. The DNA for the CDR3 is TGCAGTGCTATGACTAGCGGGTACAATGAGCAGTTCTTC.

The rearrangement joins TRBV4-1 to TRBJ2-2; D is perhaps TRBD1 or TRBD2 (5 bases each). The CDR3 extends over 15 amino acids. Looked up from germline, CDR1 is MGHRA and CDR2 is YSYEKL. Trimming took off 4 bases at V and 7 bases at J, with 16 bases between the two ends. This CDR3 is CASSPNEGNIGELFF. Here the CDR3 DNA reads TGCGCCAGCAGCCCGAATGAGGGGAATATCGGGGAGCTGTTTTTT.

The chain joins TRBV29-1 to TRBJ2-3; no firm D call. Trimming removed 6 bases at V and 1 base at J, with 8 bases between. CDR3 size: 12 residues. From germline, CDR1 is SQVTM and CDR2 ANQGSEA. CDR3 bases: TGCAGCGTGGAGCCAGGCACAGATACGCAGTATTTT. Its protein is CSVEPGTDTQYF.

This clonotype came up a few times. This chain links TRBV19 with TRBJ2-7; unclear D gene. V was shortened by 5 bases and J by 0 bases, with 8 bases between the two germline ends. Germline V gene data show CDR1 as LNHDA and CDR2 as SQIVND (reference sequence). This CDR3 has 13 amino acids. CDR3 residues: CASSWADSYEQYF. The CDR3 DNA is TGTGCCAGTAGTTGGGCGGACTCCTACGAGCAGTACTTC.

This clonotype was picked up a small number of times. The chain couples TRBV3-1 to TRBJ2-7; 11 bases map to TRBD2. The CDR3 is made up of 20 amino acids. V lost 3 bases, J lost 0 bases, and 16 bases stayed unmatched. CDR1 and CDR2 (germline): LGHDT, YNNKEL (reference sequence). The CDR3 DNA follows: TGTGCCAGCAGCCATGGCCAACTAGCGGGAGTAAGGGGGAGCTCCTACGAGCAGTACTTC. This sequence encodes CASSHGQLAGVRGSSYEQYF.

Note on this clonotype: Compared with germline, one end of the junction differs, possibly owing to a read error. This chain joins TRBV20-1 and TRBJ2-7; 9 nucleotides agree with TRBD2. The CDR3 totals 14 residues. In germline, CDR1 is DFQATT, CDR2 SNEGSKA (reference sequence). The CDR3 here is CTAPLAGSSYEQYF. The CDR3 region has the DNA TGCACTGCTCCTCTAGCGGGAAGCTCCTACGAGCAGTACTTC.

This clonotype was counted a few times. The V and J genes are TRBV20-1 and TRBJ2-7; possible D gene TRBD1, 6 bases. The CDR3 sequence is 14 residues long. Trimming stripped 5 bases from V and 5 bases from J, with 19 bases between. Looked up from germline, CDR1 is DFQATT and CDR2 is SNEGSKA (reference sequence). CDR3 nucleotides: TGCAGTGCTCCCACATACAGGGCCGGGAACGAGCAGTACTTC. Protein: CSAPTYRAGNEQYF.

This clonotype was picked up a small number of times. The chain employs TRBV15 and TRBJ2-5; D not certain. Germline CDR1 LNHNV, CDR2 YYDKDF (reference sequence). The germline V and J ends were trimmed by 2 bases and 1 base, with 8 bases remaining between them. The CDR3 spans 14 residues. This chain's CDR3 is CATSRPGSQETQYF. The CDR3, as DNA: TGTGCCACCAGCAGACCTGGGTCCCAAGAGACCCAGTACTTC.

This sequence joins TRBV5-1 and TRBJ2-7; the D gene is possibly TRBD2 (6 bases). V lost 0 bases to trimming and J lost 6 bases, with 13 bases between them. The CDR3 is 14 residues long. CDR1 SGHRS and CDR2 YFSETQ come from the germline V gene. The CDR3 loop is CASSLGGRLTEQYF. CDR3 in DNA: TGCGCCAGCAGCTTGGGGGGGAGGCTCACCGAGCAGTACTTC.

The chain joins TRBV15 to TRBJ2-6; D unclear. The V end lost 4 bases, the J end lost 4 bases, and 11 bases lay between the germline ends. From germline, CDR1 is LNHNV and CDR2 YYDKDF (reference sequence). CDR3 size: 15 residues. The CDR3 DNA is TGTGCCACCAGCACCCTGTGGGCCGGGGCCAACGTCCTGACTTTC. As protein: CATSTLWAGANVLTF. The variable domain in full, with the rest retrieved from reference TRBV15 and TRBJ2-6, is DAMVIQNPRYQVTQFGKPVTLSCSQTLNHNVMYWYQQKSSQAPKLLFHYYDKDFNNEADTPDNFQSRRPNTSFCFLDIRSPGLGDTAMYLCATSTLWAGANVLTFGAGSRLTVL.